One and the same sample provided the 5 T cell receptor beta chains below, sequenced in a study of blood T cell repertoires in COVID-19. The assay was immunoSEQ multiplex PCR, and TCRdb's table has in-frame clones only and misses some. The sample lists just over 300,000 clones; approximately 83% were seen once. Source material: PBMCs or T cells enriched from blood (not recorded which). The receptor set was obtained from a man younger than 45 who had recovered from COVID-19.

The genes are TRBV4-1 and TRBJ1-2; TRBD1 matches 7 bases. Germline V gene sequence: CDR1 MGHRA, CDR2 YSYEKL. The CDR3 loop spans 17 amino acids. V shed 1 base and J 2 bases; nucleotides not matched to a gene: 10. DNA of the CDR3: TGCGCCAGCAGCCAAGTCGAAAACAGGGGACGGAACTATGGCTACACCTTC. It encodes CASSQVENRGRNYGYTF.

This clone was picked up one time. The rearrangement links TRBV29-1 to TRBJ1-2; TRBD1 matches at 11 bases. The junction had 3 bases not matched to a gene; V was cut back by 6 bases and J by 6 bases. In germline, CDR1 is SQVTM, CDR2 ANQGSEA. There are 12 residues in the CDR3. The CDR3 loop is CSVGQGADGYTF. The CDR3 bases are TGCAGCGTCGGACAGGGGGCGGATGGCTACACCTTC.

The chain recombines TRBV3-1 (or the pseudogene TRBV3-2) with TRBJ2-7, with 13 nucleotides matching TRBD2. Germline V gene sequence: CDR1 LGHDT, CDR2 YNNKEL (reference sequence). The V and J ends lost 6 bases and 2 bases, in that order; junction bases with no gene match: 1. The CDR3 runs 14 residues. CDR3 bases: TGTGCCAGCAGTGGGACTAGCGGGGCCTACGAGCAGTACTTC. As protein: CASSGTSGAYEQYF.

The count of this clone is one. DNA of the CDR3: TGTGCCAGCAGCTTAAGCAGCGGCTCTGGAAACACCATATATTTT. Protein sequence: CASSLSSGSGNTIYF. V usage is TRBV7-9 and J usage is TRBJ1-3; D uncertain. V was pared by 2 bases and J by 0 bases, with 8 bases between. Germline V gives CDR1 SEHNR, CDR2 FQNEAQ (reference sequence). The CDR3 has 15 residues.

The chain joins TRBV2 to TRBJ2-2; 7 bases map to TRBD2. This CDR3 is 14 amino acids long. Germline loops: CDR1 SNHLY, CDR2 FYNNEI. V was clipped by 4 bases and J by 4 bases; unmatched bases: 3. The CDR3 nucleotides read TGTGCCAGCAGTGGACTAGCCAGCACCGGGGAGCTGTTTTTT. This encodes CASSGLASTGELFF.